This is a list of T cell receptor beta chains from one sample in a study of T cell repertoires in cytomegalovirus infection. TCRdb re-derived calls from the reads in MiXCR, one entry per CDR3 protein. Of some 500,000 distinct CDR3 sequences listed, roughly a third are singletons. These receptors have no known antigen. Source: cultured PBMCs, taken from culture after CMV antigen stimulation. The source of these receptors is a human donor in good health (CMV status not recorded). Some clones in this sample may be carry-over from other donors' samples. The CDR3 runs from the conserved cysteine through the conserved F or W. The D gene is left open where the match is weak. A row's size may be missing; if present it is once, few, many or a size class.

CDR3 protein	CDR3 DNA	clone size	V gene	J gene	D gene
CASSPGGGGANVLTF	TGTGCCAGCAGTCCCGGGGGTGGTGGGGCCAACGTCCTGACTTTC	few	TRBV28	TRBJ2-6	NA
CASSLGDSARNTGELFF	TGTGCCAGCAGCTTAGGAGATTCGGCCAGAAACACCGGGGAGCTGTTTTTT	many	TRBV11-2	TRBJ2-2	NA
CASSGRDSPLHF	TGTGCCAGCAGTGGTAGGGATTCACCCCTCCACTTT	NA	TRBV27	TRBJ1-6	NA
CASSLEGERYNEQFF	TGTGCCAGCAGTTTAGAGGGGGAGAGATACAATGAGCAGTTCTTC	NA	TRBV12-3/TRBV12-4	TRBJ2-1	NA
CASSRVWTGPESFF	TGCGCCAGCAGCCGAGTATGGACAGGGCCTGAATCTTTCTTT	NA	TRBV4-1	TRBJ1-1	TRBD1
CASSDRLGTGTQYF	TGTGCCAGCAGTGACCGACTAGGGACAGGGACCCAGTACTTC	few	TRBV6-6	TRBJ2-5	TRBD1
CASGRQGIEAFF	TGTGCCAGCGGCAGACAGGGAATTGAAGCTTTCTTT	many	TRBV7-2	TRBJ1-1	TRBD1
CASSPERTSGSWISYEQYF	TGTGCCAGCAGCCCAGAGCGGACTAGCGGGAGTTGGATTTCCTACGAGCAGTACTTC	few	TRBV7-3	TRBJ2-7	TRBD2
CASSTGTGVGGEQYF	TGTGCCAGCAGTACCGGGACAGGGGTTGGTGGGGAGCAGTACTTC	NA	TRBV27	TRBJ2-7	TRBD1
CASGLGLAGDNEQFF	TGTGCTAGTGGTTTGGGGCTAGCGGGGGACAATGAGCAGTTCTTC	NA	TRBV12-5	TRBJ2-1	TRBD2
CSASRGNLGDGYTF	TGCAGTGCTTCTCGAGGGAACCTGGGAGATGGCTACACCTTC	NA	TRBV20-1	TRBJ1-2	NA
CASSEGQGREQYF	TGTGCCAGCAGTGAAGGGCAGGGCCGGGAGCAGTACTTC	few	TRBV2	TRBJ2-7	NA
CASSLGTGEGYGYTF	TGTGCCAGCAGTTTAGGGACAGGGGAGGGCTATGGCTACACCTTC	few	TRBV12-3/TRBV12-4	TRBJ1-2	TRBD1
CASLAWGAVNEQFF	TGTGCCAGTCTCGCCTGGGGGGCGGTCAATGAGCAGTTCTTC	NA	TRBV28	TRBJ2-1	NA
CASSSYSISSTDTQYF	TGTGCCAGCAGCTCCTACAGTATTTCTAGCACAGATACGCAGTATTTT	once	TRBV11-2	TRBJ2-3	NA
CASTSRDAAYEQYF	TGTGCCAGCACGTCCCGGGACGCCGCCTACGAGCAGTACTTC	few	TRBV7-9	TRBJ2-7	NA
CASNEGTNYGYTF	TGTGCCAGTAATGAGGGGACCAACTATGGCTACACCTTC	NA	TRBV19	TRBJ1-2	NA
CASRGNPSGSTDTQYF	TGCGCCAGCAGAGGAAACCCTAGCGGGAGCACAGATACGCAGTATTTT	many	TRBV4-1	TRBJ2-3	TRBD2
CASSSRWTSGFYEQYF	TGTGCCAGCAGTTCCCGGTGGACTAGCGGGTTCTACGAGCAGTACTTC	few	TRBV27	TRBJ2-7	TRBD2
CASSSREAGLHTDTQYF	TGTGCCAGCAGCTCCCGAGAAGCGGGACTCCACACAGATACGCAGTATTTT	few	TRBV11-3	TRBJ2-3	TRBD2
CASSLGGGATDTQYF	TGTGCCAGCAGTTTAGGCGGGGGGGCGACAGATACGCAGTATTTT	once	TRBV12-3/TRBV12-4	TRBJ2-3	TRBD2
CSARTSGRGDEQFF	TGCAGTGCTAGGACTAGCGGGAGAGGGGATGAGCAGTTCTTC	once	TRBV20-1	TRBJ2-1	TRBD2
CSARDTGELFF	TGCAGTGCTCGCGACACCGGGGAGCTGTTTTTT	NA	TRBV20-1	TRBJ2-2	NA
CASSPRGGRWTTTRLDTQYF	TGTGCCAGCAGCCCCAGGGGGGGCCGGTGGACTACCACAAGATTAGATACGCAGTATTTT	few	TRBV5-6	TRBJ2-3	NA
CASRRRSNTGELFF	TGTGCCAGCAGGAGGAGATCGAACACCGGGGAGCTGTTTTTT	NA	TRBV27	TRBJ2-2	NA
CASSPHVGDRNSPLHF	TGCGCCAGCAGCCCGCACGTCGGGGACAGGAATTCACCCCTCCACTTT	NA	TRBV4-3	TRBJ1-6	TRBD1
CSVQGQNRMDGYTF	TGCAGCGTTCAAGGTCAGAACAGGATGGATGGCTACACCTTC	NA	TRBV29-1	TRBJ1-2	NA
CASSFLAGGGNEQFF	TGTGCCAGCAGCTTCCTAGCGGGAGGGGGGAATGAGCAGTTCTTC	many	TRBV7-8	TRBJ2-1	TRBD2